Presented here are 31 T cell receptor beta chains from one specimen sequenced in a study of CD8+ T cells in alopecia areata. Extraction and reverse transcription of RNA yielded cDNA as the sequencing template. Method: immunoSEQ multiplex PCR; TCRdb's copy keeps in-frame clones and lacks some. The sample consists of about 210,000 clones, more than 60% of them appearing once. Treatment described: oral pan-JAK inhibitor, 5-10 mg twice daily. Sequences were derived from CD4+ T cells sorted from blood, sampled at week 44, from a patient treated with tofacitinib. The receptors come from a human donor with alopecia areata.

This chain links TRBV5-6 with TRBJ1-1; no firm D call. Germline V CDR1 and CDR2: SGHDT, YYEEEE. The CDR3 contains 11 residues. Trimming left V 1 base short and J 7 bases short, with 5 bases between. The CDR3 DNA is TGTGCCAGCAGCTTGAGTGGTGAAGCTTTCTTT. Translated: CASSLSGEAFF. Full variable domain (remainder filled in from reference TRBV5-6 and TRBJ1-1): DAGVTQSPTHLIKTRGQQVTLRCSPKSGHDTVSWYQQALGQGPQFIFQYYEEEERQRGNFPDRFSGHQFPNYSSELNVNALLLGDSALYLCASSLSGEAFFGQGTRLTVV.

The V and J genes are TRBV4-3 and TRBJ2-1; a weak D match, TRBD2 (5 bases). CDR1 and CDR2 from the germline V gene are LGHNA and YSLEER. The germline V and J ends were trimmed by 0 bases and 9 bases, with 15 bases remaining between them. There are 15 residues in the CDR3. The CDR3 spells CASSQEPSPDREQFF. CDR3 DNA sequence: TGCGCCAGCAGCCAAGAACCTAGCCCGGACCGTGAGCAGTTCTTC.

The chain couples TRBV30 to TRBJ1-2; 11 bases agree with TRBD1. V lost 1 base to trimming and J lost 6 bases; unmatched junction nucleotides: 7. This CDR3 has 15 amino acids. CDR1 GTSNPN and CDR2 SVGIG come from the germline V gene (reference sequence). The CDR3 is CAWSGGQGVLDGYTF. In DNA, the CDR3 is TGTGCCTGGAGTGGGGGACAGGGGGTTCTTGATGGCTACACCTTC.

Only a few counts were recorded for this clone. The V call is TRBV7-8, the J call TRBJ1-6; 8 bases align to TRBD1. The ends lost 3 bases at V and 6 bases at J; junction bases unmatched: 7. This CDR3 contains 16 residues. CDR1 SGHVS and CDR2 FQNEAQ come from the germline V gene. CDR3 DNA: TGTGCCAGCAGCTTCGGCGGGACAGGCGCTAATTCACCCCTCCACTTT. Protein product: CASSFGGTGANSPLHF.

This clone appeared a few times. This sequence joins TRBV6-6 and TRBJ1-1; the D gene is possibly TRBD1 (6 bases). The germline V and J ends were trimmed by 6 bases and 3 bases, with 14 bases remaining between them. The germline CDR1 and CDR2 sequences are MNHNY and SVGAGI (reference sequence). This CDR3 is built from 14 residues. CDR3: CASRRTGTHTEAFF. DNA for the CDR3: TGTGCCAGCAGACGTACAGGGACCCACACTGAAGCTTTCTTT.

To note about this clone: Compared with germline, one end of the junction differs, possibly owing to a read error. CDR3 DNA sequence: TGTGCCAGCACCCCGGGCATGAAGACTGAAGCTTTCTTT. Its protein product is CASTPGMKTEAFF. The V and J genes are TRBV2 and TRBJ1-1, with unresolved D. The germline gives CDR1 SNHLY, CDR2 FYNNEI. This CDR3 is built from 13 residues.

The chain links TRBV30 to TRBJ2-1; a weak D match, TRBD1 (5 bases). Trimming shortened V by 3 bases and J by 5 bases, and 5 bases separated the two germline ends. CDR3 length: 11 amino acids. Germline lookup yields CDR1 GTSNPN and CDR2 SVGIG (reference sequence). This CDR3 reads CAWRQDNEQFF. In DNA form, the CDR3 reads TGTGCCTGGAGACAGGACAATGAGCAGTTCTTC.

A few counts support this clone. This chain joins TRBV11-2 and TRBJ2-1; D not certain. The CDR3 runs to 13 residues. V dropped 0 bases and J dropped 12 bases, with 12 bases sitting between them. Germline CDR1 is SGHAT and CDR2 is FQNNGV. The CDR3 region has the DNA TGTGCCAGCAGCTTAGATCTGGGCGGTGGGCAGTTCTTC. Its protein product is CASSLDLGGGQFF.

The V gene is TRBV29-1, the J gene TRBJ2-1, with 9 bases aligning to TRBD2. V dropped 5 bases and J dropped 6; count of bases not matched to a gene: 8. The CDR3 consists of 14 residues. Germline V gives CDR1 SQVTM, CDR2 ANQGSEA. The chain's CDR3 is CSVRRGGLANEQFF. DNA of the CDR3: TGCAGCGTTCGGCGGGGGGGCTTGGCCAATGAGCAGTTCTTC.

This chain links TRBV11-3 with TRBJ1-1; D gene ambiguous. From germline, CDR1 is SGHNT and CDR2 YENEEA. This CDR3 contains 13 residues. Deletions cut 1 base from V and 6 bases from J, with 9 bases between. The CDR3 protein is CASSLVYGSEAFF. As DNA, the CDR3 is TGTGCCAGCAGCTTAGTATATGGGTCTGAAGCTTTCTTT.

The chain uses TRBV11-2 and TRBJ2-1, with no clear D. V was shortened by 3 bases and J by 5 bases, with 8 bases between the two germline ends. This CDR3 spans 13 amino acids. Per the germline V gene, CDR1 is SGHAT and CDR2 is FQNNGV. The CDR3 DNA reads TGTGCCAGCAGCTTTCTTACCGACAATGAGCAGTTCTTC. This encodes CASSFLTDNEQFF. The complete variable domain, with remaining parts taken from reference TRBV11-2 and TRBJ2-1, reads EAGVAQSPRYKIIEKRQSVAFWCNPISGHATLYWYQQILGQGPKLLIQFQNNGVVDDSQLPKDRFSAERLKGVDSTLKIQPAKLEDSAVYLCASSFLTDNEQFFGPGTRLTVL.

This clone has just a few counts. The J gene is TRBJ2-2, the V gene TRBV5-1, with D unclear. V lost 4 bases, J lost 4 bases, and 11 bases lay in between. Germline V gene lookup returns CDR1 SGHRS and CDR2 YFSETQ. This CDR3 is 14 amino acids long. CDR3: CASSPEDFTGELFF. CDR3 nucleotide sequence: TGCGCCAGCAGCCCCGAGGATTTCACCGGGGAGCTGTTTTTT.

The V and J genes are TRBV30 and TRBJ1-5; D gene uncertain. The CDR3 extends over 13 amino acids. V was pared by 2 bases and J by 4 bases, with 9 bases between. The germline V gene encodes CDR1 GTSNPN and CDR2 SVGIG (reference sequence). CDR3 residues: CAWSRSANQPQHF. The CDR3 nucleotides are TGTGCCTGGAGTAGGTCAGCTAATCAGCCCCAGCATTTT. The variable domain in full, completed from reference TRBV30 and TRBJ1-5, reads SQTIHQWPATLVQPVGSPLSLECTVEGTSNPNLYWYRQAAGRGLQLLFYSVGIGQISSEVPQNLSASRPQDRQFILSSKKLLLSDSGFYLCAWSRSANQPQHFGDGTRLSIL.

This clone was counted a few times. The chain uses TRBV4-3 and TRBJ2-6, with no clear D. Germline-derived CDR1 and CDR2 are LGHNA and YSLEER. Trimming removed 0 bases at V and 0 bases at J, with 12 bases between. CDR3 length: 18 residues. CDR3 in DNA: TGCGCCAGCAGCCAAGATAGTACCTGGAACTCTGGGGCCAACGTCCTGACTTTC. Amino acids: CASSQDSTWNSGANVLTF.

This clone was recorded once. J is TRBJ2-2 and V is TRBV9; possible D gene TRBD1, 6 bases. Between the trimmed V and J ends, which lost 3 bases and 0 bases, there was a span of 12 bases. The CDR3 has 16 residues. Germline V lookup: CDR1 SGDLS, CDR2 YYNGEE. Here the CDR3 DNA reads TGTGCCAGCAGCGCTCACGGGACAACGAACACCGGGGAGCTGTTTTTT. As protein: CASSAHGTTNTGELFF. The entire variable domain, with the rest obtained from reference TRBV9 and TRBJ2-2, is as follows: DSGVTQTPKHLITATGQRVTLRCSPRSGDLSVYWYQQSLDQGLQFLIQYYNGEERAKGNILERFSAQQFPDLHSELNLSSLELGDSALYFCASSAHGTTNTGELFFGEGSRLTVL.

The chain carries TRBV27 and TRBJ2-5; TRBD1 might be the D (5 bases). V was shortened by 6 bases and J by 5 bases, with 19 bases between the two germline ends. This CDR3 spans 15 amino acids. The germline V gene encodes CDR1 MNHEY and CDR2 SMNVEV (reference sequence). CDR3 bases: TGTGCCAGCAGGCTCTCAGGGATTAAGCAGGAGACCCAGTACTTC. Residues: CASRLSGIKQETQYF.

The chain joins TRBV9 to TRBJ2-7; 9 positions match TRBD2. The junction had 8 bases not matched to a gene; V was cut back by 4 bases and J by 3 bases. There are 15 residues in the CDR3. Germline values: CDR1 SGDLS, CDR2 YYNGEE. This CDR3 reads CASSPSAGGFYEQYF. DNA for the CDR3: TGTGCCAGCAGCCCCTCAGCGGGGGGATTCTACGAGCAGTACTTC.

This clone was counted a few times. The chain combines TRBV15 with TRBJ2-5; D is perhaps TRBD2 (6 bases). The CDR3 extends over 14 amino acids. Germline-derived CDR1 and CDR2 are LNHNV and YYDKDF (reference sequence). V lost 1 base to trimming and J lost 5 bases, with 11 bases between them. The CDR3 bases are TGTGCCACCAGCAGAGGTGGCGGGGAGGAGACCCAGTACTTC. It is translated as CATSRGGGEETQYF.

The chain has TRBV10-3 and TRBJ2-2; D gene unclear. The CDR3 has 12 amino acids. CDR1 ENHRY and CDR2 SYGVKD come from the germline V gene. V lost 6 bases and J lost 1, with 3 bases in between. CDR3 residues: CAIRENTGELFF. The CDR3 DNA follows: TGTGCCATCAGGGAGAACACCGGGGAGCTGTTTTTT.

As to this clone: This CDR3 is also generated by other DNA sequences in the sample. For the CDR3, the DNA is TGCAGCGTAGAGGGGACAGGGGGATACGAGCAGTACTTC. It encodes CSVEGTGGYEQYF. The chain employs TRBV29-1 and TRBJ2-7, with TRBD1 identical over 11 bases. The CDR3 sequence is 13 residues long. J lost 4 bases, V lost 6 bases, and 5 bases had no gene match. The germline gives CDR1 SQVTM, CDR2 ANQGSEA.

The rearrangement joins TRBV19 to TRBJ1-1; D call uncertain. CDR1 and CDR2 from the germline V gene are LNHDA and SQIVND (reference sequence). Trimming removed 7 bases from V and 0 bases from J, with 9 bases in between. The CDR3 has 13 amino acids. CDR3 DNA sequence: TGTGCCAGTATTGGGAACATGAACACTGAAGCTTTCTTT. The encoded protein is CASIGNMNTEAFF.

The rearrangement joins TRBV5-1 to TRBJ2-3, with D perhaps matching TRBD1 (6 bases). V was clipped by 2 bases and J by 2 bases, with 12 bases between them. Germline lookup yields CDR1 SGHRS and CDR2 YFSETQ. The CDR3 sequence is 15 residues long. CDR3 DNA sequence: TGCGCCAGCAGCTTTAGGGGGACCTACACAGATACGCAGTATTTT. Its protein product is CASSFRGTYTDTQYF.

This chain connects TRBV5-4 to TRBJ2-2, with a weak D call TRBD2 (5 bases). CDR3 size: 16 residues. V was clipped by 3 bases and J by 6 bases, with 18 bases between them. Per the germline V gene, CDR1 is SGHNT and CDR2 is YYREEE (reference sequence). The CDR3 DNA reads as TGTGCCAGCAGCTACTATCTACGAGGGAGCGCCGGGGAGCTGTTTTTT. It encodes CASSYYLRGSAGELFF.

Regarding this clone: This may stem from a read error, because a much larger clone lies one nucleotide away. Here the CDR3 DNA reads TGTGCCAGCAGCTTAGGGTATGGCTACACCTTC. It codes for CASSLGYGYTF. The genes are TRBV13 and TRBJ1-2; D is unclear. Trimming shortened V by 0 bases and J by 5 bases, and 1 base separated the two germline ends. The CDR3 spans 11 residues. Per germline, CDR1 PRHDT and CDR2 FYEKMQ (reference sequence).

This clone was seen repeatedly, ten times or more. The chain combines TRBV9 with TRBJ2-1; D is undetermined. Germline CDR1 reads SGDLS; CDR2 reads YYNGEE. The CDR3 covers 15 residues. Trimming left V 4 bases short and J 5 bases short, with 16 bases between. CDR3 in amino acids: CASSSRALINNEQFF. The CDR3 DNA follows: TGTGCCAGCAGCTCCCGGGCCTTAATCAACAATGAGCAGTTCTTC.

The V call is TRBV7-2, the J call TRBJ1-6, with D possibly matching TRBD1 (5 bases). This CDR3 is built from 14 residues. The germline gives CDR1 SGHTA, CDR2 FQGNSA. Trimming removed 0 bases at V and 7 bases at J, with 7 bases between. The CDR3 loop is CASSLAWGNSPLHF. CDR3 nucleotides: TGTGCCAGCAGCTTAGCATGGGGGAATTCACCCCTCCACTTT.

With respect to this clone: This specimen includes other DNA sequences encoding the same CDR3. The chain couples TRBV7-2 to TRBJ2-7, with 7 bases that match TRBD2. J lost 3 bases, V lost 1 base, and 3 bases had no gene match. Germline V gene data show CDR1 as SGHTA and CDR2 as FQGNSA. The CDR3 totals 14 residues. CDR3 residues: CASSLGGRGYEQYF. The DNA for the CDR3 is TGTGCCAGCAGCTTAGGAGGGAGGGGCTACGAGCAGTACTTC.

This clone was seen only a few times. The rearrangement links TRBV6-5 to TRBJ2-5; 7 bases are shared with TRBD2. The CDR3 runs to 14 residues. V gave up 6 bases and J gave up 1 base; unmatched junction bases: 5. Germline V CDR1 and CDR2: MNHEY, SVGAGI. CDR3: CASRPLAPQETQYF. CDR3 nucleotides: TGTGCCAGCAGACCACTAGCGCCCCAAGAGACCCAGTACTTC.

The chain uses TRBV25-1 and TRBJ1-6; TRBD1 agrees at 8 bases. The CDR3 runs 13 residues. Germline loops: CDR1 MGHDK, CDR2 SYGVNS. V was clipped by 11 bases and J by 7 bases; unmatched bases: 7. The CDR3 sequence is CAARDRPNSPLHF. In DNA form, the CDR3 reads TGTGCCGCCAGGGACAGGCCGAATTCACCCCTCCACTTT.

This clone turned up a few times. This chain links TRBV29-1 with TRBJ1-2, with 10 bases matching TRBD1. There are 13 residues in the CDR3. V dropped 7 bases and J dropped 0; count of bases not matched to a gene: 2. Germline V CDR1 and CDR2: SQVTM, ANQGSEA. The CDR3 is CSAGTGANYGYTF. CDR3 in DNA: TGCAGCGCCGGGACAGGGGCTAACTATGGCTACACCTTC.

This clone has a single count. The V gene is TRBV11-2, the J gene TRBJ2-7; TRBD1 aligns across 8 bases. V dropped 1 base and J dropped 2; count of bases not matched to a gene: 4. Germline-derived CDR1 and CDR2 are SGHAT and FQNNGV. The CDR3 loop spans 15 amino acids. CDR3 residues: CASSLGAGGAYEQYF. CDR3 sequence (DNA): TGTGCCAGCAGCTTAGGGGCAGGGGGCGCCTACGAGCAGTACTTC.